This entry concerns a single T cell receptor beta chain. The V gene lost 0 bases and the J gene lost 3 bases, with 12 bases spanning the gap. The CDR3 is 15 amino acids. The V gene's germline CDR1 is SGHRS and CDR2 YFSETQ. The data are from a study of response to subunit inactivated influenza vaccine. TCRdb ran MiXCR on the RT-PCR reads and lists one entry per CDR3 protein. The table lists 490,000 or so distinct CDR3 sequences, around 8% of them singletons. The rearrangement links TRBV5-1 to TRBJ1-1; D is uncertain. The TCR comes from a man aged 45-69 years who received an inactivated influenza vaccine. Sequencing used PBMCs from blood, obtained around 2 years after vaccination. This chain's CDR3 is CASSLGEADYTEAFF. CDR3 coding DNA: TGCGCCAGCAGCTTGGGGGAGGCCGATTACACTGAAGCTTTCTTT.